The clone carrying this TCR beta chain was detected ten times or more. CDR1 is LGHDT and CDR2 is YNNKEL in the germline V gene (reference sequence). J lost 3 bases, V lost 6 bases, and 10 bases had no gene match. This CDR3 is built from 15 residues. The second PCR ran about 6 to 11 cycles with a sample-barcoded 5' primer and J-beta primers. Each cDNA molecule carried a tag from a template-switch adaptor that contained 12 random nucleotides. TCRdb re-called the 5' RACE reads through MiXCR, storing one row per CDR3 protein. The table has around 870,000 distinct CDR3 sequences, about 28% seen once. The data originate from a study of blood T cells in healthy people across ages.

The sequence was collected from a woman of 80 years or more in good health. Sequencing was performed on blood. The chain uses TRBV3-1 and TRBJ2-5; TRBD2 aligns across 7 bases. The CDR3: CASRPTGLLKETQYF. CDR3 sequence (DNA): TGTGCCAGCAGACCCACGGGACTACTCAAAGAGACCCAGTACTTC.